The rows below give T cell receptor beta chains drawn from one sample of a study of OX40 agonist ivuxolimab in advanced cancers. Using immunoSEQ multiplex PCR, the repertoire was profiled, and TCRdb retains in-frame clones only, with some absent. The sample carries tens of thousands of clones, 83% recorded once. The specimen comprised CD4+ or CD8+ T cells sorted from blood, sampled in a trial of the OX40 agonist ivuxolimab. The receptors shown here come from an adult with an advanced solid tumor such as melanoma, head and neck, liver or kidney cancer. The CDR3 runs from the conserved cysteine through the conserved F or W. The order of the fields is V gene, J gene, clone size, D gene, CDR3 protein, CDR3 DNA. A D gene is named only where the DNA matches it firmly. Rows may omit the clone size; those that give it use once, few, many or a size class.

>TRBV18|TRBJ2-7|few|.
CASSPDLNRQGYEQYF
TGTGCCAGCTCACCAGATCTGAACAGGCAGGGATACGAGCAGTACTTC
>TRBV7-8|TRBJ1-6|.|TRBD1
CASSSRDRGSNSPLHF
TGTGCCAGCAGCTCCAGGGACAGGGGCAGCAATTCACCCCTCCACTTT
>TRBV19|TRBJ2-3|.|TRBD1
CASATSDRGSDTQYF
TGTGCCAGTGCGACCTCGGACAGGGGGTCAGATACGCAGTATTTT
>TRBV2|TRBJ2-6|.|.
CASSERASGANVLTF
TGTGCCAGCAGTGAAAGGGCCTCTGGGGCCAACGTCCTGACTTTC
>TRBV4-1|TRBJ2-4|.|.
CASSQGGSRFSGIAKNIQYF
TGCGCCAGCAGCCAAGGAGGAAGCCGATTTAGCGGAATAGCCAAAAACATTCAGTACTTC
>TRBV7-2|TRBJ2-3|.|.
CASSLDPTDTQYF
TGTGCCAGCAGCTTAGACCCTACAGATACGCAGTATTTT
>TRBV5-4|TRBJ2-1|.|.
CASSFAGIYNEQFF
TGTGCCAGCAGCTTCGCGGGAATATACAATGAGCAGTTCTTC
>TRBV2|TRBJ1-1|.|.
CASGGMNTEAFF
TGTGCCAGCGGGGGGATGAACACTGAAGCTTTCTTT
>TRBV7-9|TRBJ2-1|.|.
CASSSRASYNEQFF
TGTGCCAGCAGCTCTCGGGCCTCCTACAATGAGCAGTTCTTC
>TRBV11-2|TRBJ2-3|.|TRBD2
CASSQEVAGASTDTQYF
TGTGCCAGCAGCCAAGAGGTAGCGGGAGCTAGCACAGATACGCAGTATTTT
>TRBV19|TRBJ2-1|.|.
CASNPTPGIGYNEQFF
TGTGCCAGTAATCCAACCCCAGGAATAGGCTACAATGAGCAGTTCTTC
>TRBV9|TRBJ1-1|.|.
CASSVEGFNTEAFF
TGTGCCAGCAGCGTAGAGGGATTCAACACTGAAGCTTTCTTT
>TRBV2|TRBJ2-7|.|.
CASRSPGYGASPYEQYF
TGTGCCAGCAGAAGCCCGGGCTATGGGGCCTCACCCTACGAGCAGTACTTC
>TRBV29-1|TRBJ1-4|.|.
CSVEGTPNEKLFF
TGCAGCGTGGAGGGGACCCCTAATGAAAAACTGTTTTTT
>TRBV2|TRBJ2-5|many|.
CASSEAGETQYF
TGTGCCAGCAGTGAAGCGGGTGAGACCCAGTACTTC
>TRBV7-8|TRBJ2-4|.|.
CASSLRETKNIQYF
TGTGCCAGCAGCTTGCGGGAAACCAAAAACATTCAGTACTTC
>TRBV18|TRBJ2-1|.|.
CASSLSGPGSYNEQFF
TGTGCCAGCTCCCTATCTGGCCCAGGCTCCTACAATGAGCAGTTCTTC
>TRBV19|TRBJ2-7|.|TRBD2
CASRNPSGSTYEQYF
TGTGCCAGTAGAAACCCTAGCGGGAGCACCTACGAGCAGTACTTC
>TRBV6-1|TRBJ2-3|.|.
CASSEAYADTQYF
TGTGCCAGCAGTGAAGCGTACGCCGATACGCAGTATTTT
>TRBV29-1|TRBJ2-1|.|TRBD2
CSVERTGGNEQFF
TGCAGCGTTGAAAGGACGGGGGGCAATGAGCAGTTCTTC
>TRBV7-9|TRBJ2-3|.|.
CASSLALIPGPADTQYF
TGTGCCAGCAGCTTAGCGCTAATCCCCGGCCCCGCAGATACGCAGTATTTT
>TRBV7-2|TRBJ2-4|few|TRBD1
CASSSTGSWNIQYF
TGTGCCAGCAGCTCGACAGGGTCGTGGAACATTCAGTACTTC
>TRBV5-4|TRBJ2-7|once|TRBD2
CASSLERGAHEQYF
TGTGCCAGCAGCTTAGAGCGGGGGGCCCACGAGCAGTACTTC
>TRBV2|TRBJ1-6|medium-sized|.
CASSRAGANSPLHF
TGTGCCAGCAGTCGAGCGGGGGCCAATTCACCCCTCCACTTT
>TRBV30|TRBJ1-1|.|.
CAWSVLTGSTEAFF
TGTGCCTGGAGTGTATTAACAGGAAGCACTGAAGCTTTCTTT
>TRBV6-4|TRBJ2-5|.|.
CASSDNRLETQYF
TGTGCCAGCAGTGATAACAGGCTAGAGACCCAGTACTTC
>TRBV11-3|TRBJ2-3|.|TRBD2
CASSGLAGYTQYF
TGTGCCAGCAGCGGACTAGCGGGATATACGCAGTATTTT
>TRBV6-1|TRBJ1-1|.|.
CASNTDGWGTEAFF
TGTGCCAGCAACACCGACGGGTGGGGCACTGAAGCTTTCTTT
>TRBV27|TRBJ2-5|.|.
CASRSWGSGQETQYF
TGTGCCAGCAGATCCTGGGGGAGCGGCCAAGAGACCCAGTACTTC
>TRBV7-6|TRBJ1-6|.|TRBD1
CASSFGQGSSPLHF
TGTGCCAGCAGCTTCGGACAGGGCAGTTCACCCCTCCACTTT
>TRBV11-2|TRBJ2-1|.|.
CASTQTGLTSSYNEQFF
TGTGCCAGCACCCAGACAGGCCTCACTAGCTCCTACAATGAGCAGTTCTTC
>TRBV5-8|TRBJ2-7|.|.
CASSPRQGGGEQYF
TGTGCCAGCAGCCCAAGACAGGGAGGGGGGGAGCAGTACTTC
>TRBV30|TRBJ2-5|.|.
CAWSVSGTQETQYF
TGTGCCTGGAGTGTAAGCGGAACACAAGAGACCCAGTACTTC
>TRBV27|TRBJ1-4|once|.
CASSFNAVEKLFF
TGTGCCAGCAGTTTCAATGCAGTTGAAAAACTGTTTTTT
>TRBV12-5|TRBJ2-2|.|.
CASGLYQGRAGELFF
TGTGCTAGTGGTTTATATCAGGGGCGGGCCGGGGAGCTGTTTTTT
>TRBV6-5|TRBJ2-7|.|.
CASRDRSTTYEQYF
TGTGCCAGCAGGGACAGAAGTACTACCTACGAGCAGTACTTC
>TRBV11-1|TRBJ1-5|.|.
CASSPSGGNQPQHF
TGTGCCAGCAGCCCCTCCGGGGGCAATCAGCCCCAGCATTTT
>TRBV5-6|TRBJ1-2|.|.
CASSQAAGYTF
TGTGCCAGCTCCCAAGCGGCTGGCTACACCTTC
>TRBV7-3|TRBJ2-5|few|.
CASIQGTETQYF
TGTGCCAGCATACAGGGTACGGAGACCCAGTACTTC
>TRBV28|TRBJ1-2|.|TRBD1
CASSKGAFNYGYTF
TGTGCCAGCAGCAAGGGGGCTTTCAACTATGGCTACACCTTC
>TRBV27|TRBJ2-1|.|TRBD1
CASRSQGAWEQFF
TGTGCCAGCAGATCACAGGGGGCTTGGGAGCAGTTCTTC
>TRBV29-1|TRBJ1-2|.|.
CSVTLGTSYNYGYTF
TGCAGCGTGACCCTTGGGACTTCTTACAACTATGGCTACACCTTC
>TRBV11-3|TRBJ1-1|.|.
CASSLAPGSTEAFF
TGTGCCAGCAGCTTGGCACCAGGTTCGACTGAAGCTTTCTTT
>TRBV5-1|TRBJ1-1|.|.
CASSLGTGPETEAFF
TGCGCCAGCAGCTTGGGTACAGGGCCGGAGACTGAAGCTTTCTTT